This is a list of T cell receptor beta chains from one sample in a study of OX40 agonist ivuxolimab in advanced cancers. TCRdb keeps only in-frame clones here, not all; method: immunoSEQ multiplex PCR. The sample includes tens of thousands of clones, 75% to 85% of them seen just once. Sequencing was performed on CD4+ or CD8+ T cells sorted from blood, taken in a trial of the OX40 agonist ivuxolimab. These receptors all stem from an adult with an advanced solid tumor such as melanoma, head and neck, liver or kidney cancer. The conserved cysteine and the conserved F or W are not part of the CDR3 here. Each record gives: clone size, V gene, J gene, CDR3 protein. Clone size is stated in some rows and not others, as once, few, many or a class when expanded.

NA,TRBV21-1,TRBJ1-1,ASSNLRPREAF
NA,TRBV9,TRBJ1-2,ASSAYRDGYT
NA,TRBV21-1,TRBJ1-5,ASSPSGVYQPQH
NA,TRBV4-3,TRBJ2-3,ASSQSERASTDTQY
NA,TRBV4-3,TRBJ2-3,ASSLRWGHGADTQY
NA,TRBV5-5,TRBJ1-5,ASSLEGHQPQH
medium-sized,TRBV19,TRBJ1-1,ASSWLGQSTEAF
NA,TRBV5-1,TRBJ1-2,ASSLSPQGLYGYT
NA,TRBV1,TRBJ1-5,TSSQDDGNQPQH
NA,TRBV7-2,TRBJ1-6,ASSSEGIDNSPLH
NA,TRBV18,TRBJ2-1,ASSPGLENEQF